A single sample is the source of the 12 T cell receptor beta chains below, sequenced in a study of PD-1 blockade in classical Hodgkin lymphoma. Generated by immunoSEQ multiplex PCR, the TCRdb table keeps only in-frame clones and is missing some. The sample has over 80,000 clones, roughly 78% seen once. Time point noted: cycle 4 day 1 (C4D1), after less than seven weeks of nivolumab. Following autologous stem cell transplantation, relapse occurred in every patient, and exposure to brentuximab vedotin varied. The sample in question was peripheral blood mononuclear cells (PBMCs), obtained before the fourth cycle of nivolumab. The receptors originated from a human donor with classical Hodgkin lymphoma.

V gene TRBV28 combines with J gene TRBJ2-7; TRBD2 matches 11 bases. This CDR3 has 15 residues. The junction had 3 bases not matched to a gene; V was cut back by 2 bases and J by 3 bases. Germline CDR1 and CDR2: MDHEN and SYDVKM. CDR3 protein: CASSLGLAGGYEQYF. In DNA, the CDR3 is TGTGCCAGCAGTTTAGGACTAGCGGGTGGCTACGAGCAGTACTTC.

This clone was picked up many times. The rearrangement uses TRBV2 and TRBJ1-2; 8 bases align to TRBD1. Unmatched junction bases numbered 5, after V lost 4 bases and J lost 7 bases. Germline V CDR1 and CDR2: SNHLY, FYNNEI. CDR3 length: 13 amino acids. CDR3 protein: CASSALQGGGYTF. The CDR3 DNA is TGTGCCAGCAGTGCACTACAGGGGGGTGGCTACACCTTC.

Here the CDR3 reads CASSFDMAGEGTDTQYF. CDR3 DNA: TGTGCCAGCAGCTTTGATATGGCGGGAGAGGGCACAGATACGCAGTATTTT. This chain uses TRBV7-8 with TRBJ2-3, with 7 bases aligning to TRBD2. Germline trimming cut 3 bases from V and 1 base from J; bases unmatched to any gene: 10. The length of the CDR3 is 17 residues. Germline CDR1 SGHVS, CDR2 FQNEAQ.

This chain links TRBV27 with TRBJ2-7; the match to TRBD2 covers 13 bases. CDR3 length equals 15 residues. V was clipped by 6 bases and J by 3 bases; unmatched bases: 5. Germline V gene data show CDR1 as MNHEY and CDR2 as SMNVEV (reference sequence). In DNA form, the CDR3 reads TGTGCCAGCAGGCGGACTAGCGGGAGAAACTACGAGCAGTACTTC. This gives the protein CASRRTSGRNYEQYF.

The CDR3 DNA is TGTGCCAGCAGCTGGGGAGGGCACCTGAACACTGAAGCTTTCTTT. Encoded protein: CASSWGGHLNTEAFF. V is TRBV7-8 and J is TRBJ1-1, with no clear D. CDR1 and CDR2 (germline): SGHVS, FQNEAQ. CDR3 length: 15 residues. V lost 4 bases to trimming and J lost 0 bases, with 12 bases between them.

The chain uses TRBV10-3 and TRBJ1-4, with D unresolved. Germline lookup yields CDR1 ENHRY and CDR2 SYGVKD. V was trimmed by 5 bases and J by 5 bases, leaving 9 bases between them. This CDR3 has 13 amino acids. The CDR3 DNA sequence: TGTGCCATCAGTAACGCCTTGAATGAAAAACTGTTTTTT. Translation gives CAISNALNEKLFF.

The rearrangement uses TRBV2 and TRBJ2-5; D remains unclear. This CDR3 region has 17 residues. Germline lookup yields CDR1 SNHLY and CDR2 FYNNEI. The V gene lost 3 bases and the J gene lost 1 base, with 18 bases spanning the gap. DNA for the CDR3: TGTGCCAGCAGTGAGGCCCTCGGCGTGGGAACCCAAGAGACCCAGTACTTC. It specifies CASSEALGVGTQETQYF.

This sequence joins TRBV7-3 and TRBJ1-5; tentative D call: TRBD1 (5 bases). This CDR3 is 13 amino acids long. V dropped 1 base and J dropped 5 bases, with 6 bases sitting between them. The V gene's germline CDR1 is SGHTA and CDR2 FQGTGA. The CDR3: CASSLMGDQPQHF. The CDR3 DNA is TGTGCCAGCAGCTTAATGGGGGATCAGCCCCAGCATTTT.

The rearrangement joins TRBV6-5 to TRBJ1-1, with D perhaps matching TRBD1 (5 bases). V was shortened by 2 bases and J by 8 bases, with 15 bases between the two germline ends. The CDR3 runs to 14 residues. The V gene's germline CDR1 is MNHEY and CDR2 SVGAGI. The CDR3 sequence is CASSYATDDYEAFF. The CDR3 region has the DNA TGTGCCAGCAGTTACGCGACAGACGACTACGAAGCTTTCTTT.

The chain is built from TRBV4-3 and TRBJ2-7, with 9 bases fitting TRBD1. CDR1 and CDR2 from the germline V gene are LGHNA and YSLEER. This CDR3 has 15 amino acids. The J segment lost 3 bases and the V segment lost 0 bases, leaving 3 bases of the junction unmatched. The CDR3 DNA reads TGCGCCAGCAGCCAAGAAGGGACAGGGTTCTACGAGCAGTACTTC. Its translation is CASSQEGTGFYEQYF.

V usage is TRBV29-1 and J usage is TRBJ1-5, with D maybe TRBD1 (5 bases). Trimming took 7 bases from V and 0 from J, leaving 10 bases between them. The CDR3 covers 13 residues. Germline CDR1 reads SQVTM; CDR2 reads ANQGSEA. The CDR3 DNA reads TGCAGCGCCTTGACAGTTAGCAATCAGCCCCAGCATTTT. It is translated as CSALTVSNQPQHF. The variable domain in full, with the rest retrieved from reference TRBV29-1 and TRBJ1-5, is SAVISQKPSRDICQRGTSLTIQCQVDSQVTMMFWYRQQPGQSLTLIATANQGSEATYESGFVIDKFPISRPNLTFSTLTVSNMSPEDSSIYLCSALTVSNQPQHFGDGTRLSIL.

The V call is TRBV28, the J call TRBJ2-3; the D is unclear. CDR3 length equals 13 residues. Between the trimmed V and J ends, which lost 6 bases and 0 bases, there was a span of 7 bases. Per germline, CDR1 MDHEN and CDR2 SYDVKM. CDR3 residues: CASSSYSTDTQYF. In DNA, the CDR3 is TGTGCCAGCAGCTCTTATAGCACAGATACGCAGTATTTT.